What follows is one TCR beta chain and its context. Its antigen is undetermined. CDR3 length equals 14 residues. In germline, CDR1 is SGHAT, CDR2 FQNNGV. After removal of 1 base from V and 4 bases from J, the junction contained 3 bases not matched to a gene. The method was immunoSEQ multiplex PCR; TCRdb's version includes in-frame clones alone and lacks a portion of them. In the table there are around 40,000 clones, over 65% of which are singletons. This sample was taken from a study of PD-1 blockade in classical Hodgkin lymphoma. Points from the study as a whole: In CD4+ cells, TCR diversity went up significantly by C4D1, but in CD8+ cells it did not.

Time point here: cycle 4 day 1 (C4D1), after 6 weeks of nivolumab. Brentuximab vedotin exposure varied among the patients, all of whom had relapsed after autologous stem cell transplantation. The chain combines TRBV11-2 with TRBJ2-5, with TRBD2 matching 7 bases. The sample consisted of peripheral blood mononuclear cells (PBMCs), taken before the fourth cycle of nivolumab. The origin of this receptor is a human donor with classical Hodgkin lymphoma. The CDR3 is CASSLGGGTETQYF. The CDR3 DNA is TGTGCCAGCAGCTTAGGGGGGGGGACAGAGACCCAGTACTTC.